The TCR beta chain under discussion was sequenced for a study of Ad26.COV2.S vaccination and SARS-CoV-2 variants. The germline CDR1 and CDR2 sequences are SGDLS and YYNGEE. Germline trimming cut 4 bases from V and 7 bases from J; bases unmatched to any gene: 6. This CDR3 comprises 14 residues. Treatment reported: around 19 received Ad26.COV2.S at low or high dose, single or two shots; about 5 received placebo; per-sample allocation not given. Repertoires come from day 63 after the first vaccine or placebo injection. This clone came up a few times. TCRdb's copy holds only in-frame clones and misses some; the assay was immunoSEQ multiplex PCR. The data contain approximately 420,000 clones, more than 85% of them singletons.

The sequenced sample was peripheral blood, obtained in a trial of Ad26.COV2.S vaccine versus placebo. The sequence was collected from a person aged 18-65 years who received the Ad26.COV2.S COVID-19 vaccine or a placebo. The gene calls are TRBV9 and TRBJ2-2; TRBD2 aligns across 8 bases. CDR3 bases: TGTGCCAGCAGCCCTGGACTAGCCGGCGGGGAGCTGTTTTTT. It translates to CASSPGLAGGELFF.